Below are 21 T cell receptor beta chains sequenced from a single sample in a study of cytomegalovirus exposure and HLA in healthy donors. Vbeta (60) and Jbeta (13) primers were used in the PCR. The method was immunoSEQ multiplex PCR; TCRdb's version includes in-frame clones alone and lacks a portion of them. The table has about 140,000 clones, 88% seen once. The specimen was PBMCs. These receptors came from a middle-aged woman in good health and CMV-seronegative.

In its sample, this clone was seen once. The chain joins TRBV2 to TRBJ1-1, with a tentative D call TRBD1 (5 bases). V lost 8 bases and J lost 4, with 20 bases in between. The CDR3 totals 15 residues. CDR1 is SNHLY and CDR2 is FYNNEI in the germline V gene. The CDR3 reads CASARKGAMSTEAFF. The CDR3 DNA reads TGTGCCAGCGCGAGAAAAGGGGCTATGAGCACTGAAGCTTTCTTT.

The genes are TRBV7-9 and TRBJ2-2, with TRBD1 as a possible D gene (6 bases). Germline lookup yields CDR1 SEHNR and CDR2 FQNEAQ (reference sequence). The CDR3 loop spans 15 amino acids. Between the trimmed V and J ends, which lost 4 bases and 6 bases, there was a span of 15 bases. The CDR3 is CASSSTGSLAGELFF. Written as DNA, the CDR3 is TGTGCCAGCAGCTCGACAGGTTCTCTGGCCGGGGAGCTGTTTTTT.

V usage is TRBV11-3 and J usage is TRBJ2-7; the match to TRBD2 covers 7 bases. Trimming cost V 5 bases and J 2 bases; bases outside gene matches: 6. The CDR3 is 14 residues long. Germline loops: CDR1 SGHNT, CDR2 YENEEA. In DNA, the CDR3 is TGTGCCAGCAGCACCTTAGCGGGCCCCTACGAGCAGTACTTC. Its protein product is CASSTLAGPYEQYF.

This sequence joins TRBV7-9 and TRBJ2-2; D is undetermined. In germline, CDR1 is SEHNR, CDR2 FQNEAQ (reference sequence). The CDR3 spans 15 residues. V lost 1 base, J lost 7 bases, and 13 bases lay in between. Here the CDR3 DNA reads TGTGCCAGCAGCTTAGTTTCTGCTCGAGGCGGGGAGCTGTTTTTT. Protein: CASSLVSARGGELFF.

The V and J genes are TRBV9 and TRBJ1-1; D remains unclear. The germline V gene encodes CDR1 SGDLS and CDR2 YYNGEE. Trimming shortened V by 0 bases and J by 1 base, and 10 bases separated the two germline ends. CDR3 length: 15 amino acids. The CDR3 DNA sequence: TGTGCCAGCAGCGTAGGCGGGCACCCGAACACTGAAGCTTTCTTT. Its protein is CASSVGGHPNTEAFF.

This clone has only one observation. The rearrangement links TRBV27 to TRBJ2-2; D is uncertain. Per germline, CDR1 MNHEY and CDR2 SMNVEV (reference sequence). This CDR3 comprises 13 residues. Trimming left V 2 bases short and J 5 bases short, with 6 bases between. CDR3 residues: CASSLTVTGELFF. The CDR3 bases are TGTGCCAGCAGTTTAACAGTGACCGGGGAGCTGTTTTTT.

About this clone: An end of the junction does not agree with germline; a read error may underlie this. The genes are TRBV7-9 and TRBJ2-1, with D possibly being TRBD1 (5 bases). CDR1 is SEHNR, CDR2 FQNEAQ, per germline (reference sequence). This CDR3 has 15 amino acids. As DNA, the CDR3 is TGTTCCAGCAGCGCCCGTGGGGCCTCCTACAATGAGCAGTTCTTC. It yields the protein CSSSARGASYNEQFF.

The rearrangement links TRBV28 to TRBJ1-2; D gene unclear. This CDR3 region has 12 residues. Germline CDR1 is MDHEN and CDR2 is SYDVKM. The V end was cut by 2 bases, the J end by 4 bases, with 5 bases between. In DNA, the CDR3 is TGTGCCAGCAGTTTAGCCAGCTATGGCTACACCTTC. This translates into CASSLASYGYTF.

This sequence joins TRBV7-6 and TRBJ1-1, with a possible D match to TRBD1 (5 bases). V was shortened by 5 bases and J by 4 bases, with 17 bases between the two germline ends. Looked up from germline, CDR1 is SGHVS and CDR2 is FNYEAQ. This CDR3 region has 15 residues. CDR3 bases: TGTGCCAGCAGCCCCCCAGGGTGGGGCATCACTGAAGCTTTCTTT. Translated, it gives CASSPPGWGITEAFF.

This clone was seen a handful of times. The chain is built from TRBV30 and TRBJ1-5; unclear D gene. Germline assignment: CDR1 GTSNPN and CDR2 SVGIG (reference sequence). V was trimmed by 0 bases and J by 2 bases, leaving 5 bases between them. There are 13 residues in the CDR3. The CDR3 sequence: CAWSVRGNQPQHF. CDR3 DNA sequence: TGTGCCTGGAGTGTACGGGGCAATCAGCCCCAGCATTTT.

The sample holds one count of this clone. The chain has TRBV7-6 and TRBJ2-5; 12 bases agree with TRBD2. This CDR3 comprises 18 residues. Trimming cost V 4 bases and J 0 bases; bases outside gene matches: 9. Per the germline V gene, CDR1 is SGHVS and CDR2 is FNYEAQ. DNA of the CDR3: TGTGCCAGCAGCTCCGTGGCTAGCGGGAGGGGGTACCAAGAGACCCAGTACTTC. Encoded protein: CASSSVASGRGYQETQYF.

The chain couples TRBV7-9 to TRBJ2-2, with a tentative D call TRBD1 (5 bases). Germline-derived CDR1 and CDR2 are SEHNR and FQNEAQ (reference sequence). The CDR3 loop spans 17 amino acids. Trimming took off 7 bases at V and 0 bases at J, with 18 bases between the two ends. CDR3 protein: CASTTGRAGTNTGELFF. The CDR3 DNA sequence: TGTGCCAGCACAACGGGTCGGGCAGGGACGAACACCGGGGAGCTGTTTTTT. Filled out from reference TRBV7-9 and TRBJ2-2, the complete variable domain reads DTGVSQNPRHKITKRGQNVTFRCDPISEHNRLYWYRQTLGQGPEFLTYFQNEAQLEKSRLLSDRFSAERPKGSFSTLEIQRTEQGDSAMYLCASTTGRAGTNTGELFFGEGSRLTVL.

The chain links TRBV10-3 to TRBJ2-7; D might be TRBD1 (7 bases). The V gene's germline CDR1 is ENHRY and CDR2 SYGVKD. This CDR3 is 15 amino acids long. Trimming shortened V by 0 bases and J by 7 bases, and 16 bases separated the two germline ends. The CDR3 spells CAISESPGGLGEQYF. DNA of the CDR3: TGTGCCATCAGTGAGTCCCCAGGGGGACTCGGAGAGCAGTACTTC.

This clone has just one count. The gene calls are TRBV19 and TRBJ2-1; D is possibly TRBD2 (5 bases). Deletions cut 7 bases from V and 5 bases from J, with 15 bases between. Germline V gene sequence: CDR1 LNHDA, CDR2 SQIVND (reference sequence). This CDR3 is 14 amino acids long. In nucleotides, the CDR3 is TGTGCCAGTAAAGAGTCTAGCAGCCACAATGAGCAGTTCTTC. Amino acid sequence: CASKESSSHNEQFF. The full variable domain, completed using reference TRBV19 and TRBJ2-1, is DGGITQSPKYLFRKEGQNVTLSCEQNLNHDAMYWYRQDPGQGLRLIYYSQIVNDFQKGDIAEGYSVSREKKESFPLTVTSAQKNPTAFYLCASKESSSHNEQFFGPGTRLTVL.

As DNA, the CDR3 is TGTGCCAGCAGCTTAGACAGGGAGGGTCAGTTCTTC. This gives the protein CASSLDREGQFF. The chain couples TRBV11-3 to TRBJ2-1, with 7 bases that match TRBD2. Trimming removed 0 bases from V and 13 bases from J; junction bases left unmatched: 3. The CDR3 length is 12 residues. Germline loops: CDR1 SGHNT, CDR2 YENEEA.

The gene calls are TRBV19 and TRBJ1-6; D gene ambiguous. In germline, CDR1 is LNHDA, CDR2 SQIVND (reference sequence). Trimming removed 6 bases from V and 0 bases from J, with 6 bases in between. This CDR3 is built from 14 residues. CDR3 sequence reads: CASSLSSYNSPLHF. The CDR3 region has the DNA TGTGCCAGTAGCCTGAGCTCCTATAATTCACCCCTCCACTTT.

This rearrangement joins TRBV27 to TRBJ2-6; D gene ambiguous. Per the germline V gene, CDR1 is MNHEY and CDR2 is SMNVEV (reference sequence). V lost 2 bases to trimming and J lost 2 bases, with 7 bases between them. CDR3 length: 15 residues. CDR3 residues: CASSLEATGANVLTF. The CDR3 bases are TGTGCCAGCAGTTTAGAGGCTACTGGGGCCAACGTCCTGACTTTC.

The chain's CDR3 is CASSLRQSEQYF. CDR3 bases: TGTGCCAGCAGCTTACGCCAGTCCGAGCAGTACTTC. The V call is TRBV7-9, the J call TRBJ2-7; D gene uncertain. This CDR3 is 12 amino acids long. The ends were cut back, 2 bases at V and 6 bases at J, with 8 bases in the middle. CDR1 SEHNR and CDR2 FQNEAQ come from the germline V gene (reference sequence).

This clone was observed a handful of times. The V call is TRBV11-3, the J call TRBJ1-1, with TRBD1 as a possible D gene (6 bases). The germline gives CDR1 SGHNT, CDR2 YENEEA. This CDR3 has 13 residues. With 3 bases removed from V and 7 bases from J, the gap between germline ends came to 12 bases. The CDR3 region is CASSLGGQLEAFF. As DNA, the CDR3 is TGTGCCAGCAGCTTGGGCGGACAGCTTGAAGCTTTCTTT.

The sample holds one count of this clone. V and J are TRBV7-9 and TRBJ1-2; D possibly corresponds to TRBD1 (5 bases). The germline V and J ends were trimmed by 10 bases and 7 bases, with 22 bases remaining between them. This CDR3 is built from 14 residues. The germline V gene has CDR1 SEHNR and CDR2 FQNEAQ (reference sequence). This chain's CDR3 is CATLGQLSRGGYTF. Here the CDR3 DNA reads TGTGCCACCCTGGGGCAGTTGTCGCGGGGTGGCTACACCTTC.

The gene calls are TRBV7-8 and TRBJ2-7, with TRBD2 matching 7 bases. Germline CDR1 and CDR2: SGHVS and FQNEAQ. V dropped 1 base and J dropped 2; count of bases not matched to a gene: 5. CDR3 length: 15 amino acids. The CDR3 is CASSLEASGTYEQYF. CDR3 DNA sequence: TGTGCCAGCAGCTTAGAGGCTAGCGGTACCTACGAGCAGTACTTC.